A single sample gave rise to the 2 T cell receptor beta chains below, sequenced in a study of cytomegalovirus exposure and HLA in healthy donors (TCRdb year 2017). Library generation was performed with the immunoSEQ multiplex PCR assay. A mixture of 60 forward primers for TCR Vbeta segments and 13 reverse primers for TCR Jbeta segments was used in the multiplex PCR. The source is immuneACCESS, and TCRdb retained only in-frame sequences with V and J called. Part of the clones is not carried over; for the studies checked, unresolved V genes explain less than half of this, and the remainder is unexplained. Counted in this sample were about 150,000 clones; 65% to 75% of them appeared once. The top ten clonotypes cover over 2.5% of the sample. The sample taken for sequencing was PBMCs. The receptors come from a man between 18 and 35 years old in good health and CMV-seronegative.

The sample holds one count of this clone. The V gene is TRBV6-5, the J gene TRBJ2-6; 7 nucleotides align to TRBD1. The CDR3 consists of 15 residues. Trimming at V came to 6 bases and at J to 3 bases, leaving 5 bases not matched to a gene. CDR1 and CDR2 (germline): MNHEY, SVGAGI. The CDR3 sequence is CASRETGSGANVLTF. The CDR3 nucleotides are TGTGCCAGCAGGGAGACAGGGAGTGGGGCCAACGTCCTGACTTTC.

This clone has a handful of counts. The rearrangement uses TRBV7-9 and TRBJ1-4; 9 positions match TRBD1. The junction had 13 bases not matched to a gene; V was cut back by 6 bases and J by 14 bases. Germline values: CDR1 SEHNR, CDR2 FQNEAQ (reference sequence). CDR3 length: 14 amino acids. The CDR3 loop reads CASSRDRAPLGLFF. Here the CDR3 DNA reads TGTGCCAGCAGTCGGGACAGGGCTCCGTTGGGGCTGTTTTTT. The variable domain in full, with the rest retrieved from reference TRBV7-9 and TRBJ1-4, is DTGVSQNPRHKITKRGQNVTFRCDPISEHNRLYWYRQTLGQGPEFLTYFQNEAQLEKSRLLSDRFSAERPKGSFSTLEIQRTEQGDSAMYLCASSRDRAPLGLFFGSGTQLSVL.